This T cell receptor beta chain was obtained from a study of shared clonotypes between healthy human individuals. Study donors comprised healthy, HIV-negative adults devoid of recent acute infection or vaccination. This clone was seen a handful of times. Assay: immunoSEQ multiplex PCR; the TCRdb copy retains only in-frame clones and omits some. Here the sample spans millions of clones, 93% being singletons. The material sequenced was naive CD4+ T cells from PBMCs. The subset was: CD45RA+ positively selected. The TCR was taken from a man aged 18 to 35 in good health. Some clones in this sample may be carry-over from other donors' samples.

In nucleotides, the CDR3 is TGTGCTAGTCGGCTGGGGGGGACCAATGAGCAGTTCTTC. Protein sequence: CASRLGGTNEQFF. The rearrangement links TRBV12-5 to TRBJ2-1; 7 nucleotides agree with TRBD2. V gave up 8 bases and J gave up 6 bases; unmatched junction bases: 7. CDR1 is LGHNT and CDR2 is FRNRAP in the germline V gene. The CDR3 is 13 amino acids.